This T cell receptor beta chain was obtained from a study of blood T cell repertoires in COVID-19. Across the whole study: Specimens from acute and convalescent COVID-19 originated in the United States, Italy and Spain. The cDNA or gDNA used as material had been derived from T cells, B-cell-depleted T cells, or PBMCs.

Per the authors' pipeline: The assay estimated nucleated cells by amplifying reference gene primers. Libraries were prepared by immunoSEQ multiplex PCR; TCRdb keeps only in-frame clonotypes and omits some of them. V and J calls and clone size are those listed in that table; D and trimming were worked out from the DNA. The sample has some 380,000 clones, 81% seen once; the top ten hold about 1.2%. Trimming removed 1 base from V and 10 bases from J, with 15 bases in between. The CDR3 contains 15 residues. Germline CDR1 is SGHRS and CDR2 is YFSETQ. The clonotype was recovered from a human donor with acute or convalescent COVID-19. The donor label of this sample is uncertain. This rearrangement joins TRBV5-1 to TRBJ1-6; perhaps TRBD1 as D (5 bases). Sample: peripheral blood. In nucleotides, the CDR3 is TGCGCCAGCAGCTTGTCGGGGGTCCGGGCGTCACCCCTCCACTTT. Amino acids: CASSLSGVRASPLHF.